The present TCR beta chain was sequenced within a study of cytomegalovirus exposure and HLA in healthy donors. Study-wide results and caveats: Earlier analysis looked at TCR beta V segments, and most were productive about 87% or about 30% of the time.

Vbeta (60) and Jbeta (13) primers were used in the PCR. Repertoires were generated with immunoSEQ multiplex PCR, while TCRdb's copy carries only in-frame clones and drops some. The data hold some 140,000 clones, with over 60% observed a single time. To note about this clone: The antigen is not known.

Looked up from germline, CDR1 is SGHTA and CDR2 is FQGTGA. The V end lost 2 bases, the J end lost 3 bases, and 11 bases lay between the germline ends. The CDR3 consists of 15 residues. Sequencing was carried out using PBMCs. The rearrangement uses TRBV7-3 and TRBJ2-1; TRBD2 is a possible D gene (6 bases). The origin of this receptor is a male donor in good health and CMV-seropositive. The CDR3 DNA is TGTGCCAGCAGCTTAGGCTTGGGGGGCTACAATGAGCAGTTCTTC. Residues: CASSLGLGGYNEQFF.